The 9 T cell receptor beta chains listed next were all sequenced from one sample in a study of blood T cell repertoires in COVID-19. Using immunoSEQ multiplex PCR, the repertoire was profiled, and TCRdb retains in-frame clones only, with some absent. The profile shows some 150,000 clones, about 85% of them singletons. The sequenced sample consisted of peripheral blood. These TCRs come from a woman of 80 years or more in a cohort sampled during active or convalescent COVID-19.

V usage is TRBV5-6 and J usage is TRBJ1-4; 7 bases map to TRBD1. V lost 3 bases, J lost 1 base, and 3 bases stayed unmatched. CDR1 is SGHDT, CDR2 YYEEEE, per germline. The CDR3 sequence is 15 residues long. Here the CDR3 reads CASSWGQLTNEKLFF. Written as DNA, the CDR3 is TGTGCCAGCAGCTGGGGACAGCTAACTAATGAAAAACTGTTTTTT.

This rearrangement joins TRBV18 to TRBJ1-4; a possible D gene is TRBD1 (5 bases). The length of the CDR3 is 16 residues. The germline V gene encodes CDR1 KGHSH and CDR2 LQKENI. V was shortened by 3 bases and J by 11 bases, with 22 bases between the two germline ends. CDR3 region: CASSPTIDRQSVKLFF. The CDR3 bases are TGTGCCAGCTCACCCACGATCGACAGACAGAGTGTGAAACTGTTTTTT.

This clone was picked up a small number of times. The gene calls are TRBV5-4 and TRBJ1-5; 7 bases line up with TRBD1. Germline values: CDR1 SGHNT, CDR2 YYREEE (reference sequence). V was clipped by 0 bases and J by 9 bases; unmatched bases: 0. CDR3 length: 12 amino acids. The CDR3 DNA is TGTGCCAGCAGCTTGGACAGGGGGCCCCAGCATTTT. Translated: CASSLDRGPQHF.

The J gene is TRBJ1-2, the V gene TRBV27; 7 bases map to TRBD1. Unmatched junction bases numbered 14, after V lost 6 bases and J lost 7 bases. Germline CDR1 reads MNHEY; CDR2 reads SMNVEV (reference sequence). CDR3 length: 15 residues. CDR3: CASSYDRDAYGGYTF. DNA of the CDR3: TGTGCCAGCAGCTACGACAGGGATGCATACGGTGGCTACACCTTC.

This clone occurred a few times. The chain carries TRBV4-2 and TRBJ2-5; 9 bases agree with TRBD2. CDR3 length: 17 residues. J lost 7 bases, V lost 0 bases, and 12 bases had no gene match. Germline loops: CDR1 LGHNA, CDR2 YNFKEQ. The CDR3 nucleotides are TGTGCCAGCAGCCAAGATAGAAGCGGGGGGTCGGTGGGGACCCAGTACTTC. Translating gives CASSQDRSGGSVGTQYF.

For this clone: Compared with germline, one end of the junction differs, possibly owing to a read error. V is TRBV7-7 and J is TRBJ2-5, with 8 bases that match TRBD1. CDR3 length: 15 amino acids. The V gene's germline CDR1 is SSHAT and CDR2 FNYEAQ (reference sequence). The CDR3: CASSLGQGNIETQYF. CDR3 coding DNA: TGTGCTAGCAGCTTAGGACAGGGTAATATTGAGACCCAGTACTTC.

This clone was counted only a few times. The rearrangement links TRBV19 to TRBJ2-1, with TRBD2 matching over 12 bases. Germline assignment: CDR1 LNHDA and CDR2 SQIVND (reference sequence). This CDR3 has 15 residues. V trimming: 6 bases; J trimming: 8 bases; junction bases outside the gene matches: 8. The CDR3 bases are TGTGCCAGTAGAGACCAGACTAGCGGGAGCTATGAGCAGTTCTTC. It specifies CASRDQTSGSYEQFF.

Only a few counts were recorded for this clone. This rearrangement joins TRBV5-1 to TRBJ1-4; D not resolved. Germline lookup yields CDR1 SGHRS and CDR2 YFSETQ. The CDR3 runs 12 residues. Trimming removed 0 bases from V and 8 bases from J, with 5 bases in between. In DNA, the CDR3 is TGCGCCAGCAGCTTGGAGCGCGAAAAACTGTTTTTT. It encodes CASSLEREKLFF.

The chain couples TRBV14 to TRBJ2-2; TRBD2 might be the D (5 bases). Trimming took 0 bases from V and 1 from J, leaving 9 bases between them. This CDR3 region has 16 residues. The germline V gene encodes CDR1 SGHDN and CDR2 FVKESK. The CDR3 loop reads CASSQDSRGNTGELFF. The CDR3 nucleotides are TGTGCCAGCAGCCAAGATTCCCGGGGGAACACCGGGGAGCTGTTTTTT.